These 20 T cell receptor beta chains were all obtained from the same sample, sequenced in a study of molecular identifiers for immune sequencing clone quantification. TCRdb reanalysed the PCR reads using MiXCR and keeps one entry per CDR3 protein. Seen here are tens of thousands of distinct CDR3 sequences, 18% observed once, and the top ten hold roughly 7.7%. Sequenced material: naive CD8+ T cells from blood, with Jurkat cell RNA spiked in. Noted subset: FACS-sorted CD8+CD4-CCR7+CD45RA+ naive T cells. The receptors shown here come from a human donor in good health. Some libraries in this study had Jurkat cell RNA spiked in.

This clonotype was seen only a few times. The CDR3 protein is CADTWACKPKNIQYF. The CDR3 DNA reads TGTGCCGATACTTGGGCTTGCAAACCCAAAAACATTCAGTACTTC. The V and J genes are TRBV6-5 and TRBJ2-4; D unclear. The CDR3 is 15 amino acids. V dropped 11 bases and J dropped 2 bases, with 19 bases sitting between them. CDR1 MNHEY and CDR2 SVGAGI come from the germline V gene.

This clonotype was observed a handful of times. This chain's CDR3 is CASSSQGAQETQYF. The CDR3 DNA reads as TGTGCCAGCAGCTCCCAGGGGGCGCAGGAGACCCAGTACTTC. The chain combines TRBV7-9 with TRBJ2-5; the match to TRBD1 covers 8 bases. The V gene end was trimmed by 4 bases and the J gene end by 5 bases; junction bases not matched to a gene: 6. Germline values: CDR1 SEHNR, CDR2 FQNEAQ (reference sequence). The CDR3 is made up of 14 amino acids.

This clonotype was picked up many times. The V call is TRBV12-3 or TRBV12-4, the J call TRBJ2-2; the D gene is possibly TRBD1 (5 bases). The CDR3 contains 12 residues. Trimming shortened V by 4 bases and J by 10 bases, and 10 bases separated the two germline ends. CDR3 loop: CASSSTGLELFF. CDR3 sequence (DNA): TGTGCCAGCAGTTCTACAGGTTTGGAGCTGTTTTTT.

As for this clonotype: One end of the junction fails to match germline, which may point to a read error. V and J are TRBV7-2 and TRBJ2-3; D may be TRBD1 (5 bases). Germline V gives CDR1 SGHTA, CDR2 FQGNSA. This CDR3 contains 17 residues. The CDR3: CARSLEARVGNTDTQYF. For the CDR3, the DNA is TGTGCCCGCAGCTTAGAAGCCAGGGTGGGCAACACAGATACGCAGTATTTT.

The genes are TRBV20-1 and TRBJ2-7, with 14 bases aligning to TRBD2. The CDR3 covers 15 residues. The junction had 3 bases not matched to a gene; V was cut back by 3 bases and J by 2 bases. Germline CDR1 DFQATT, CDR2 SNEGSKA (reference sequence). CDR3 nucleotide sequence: TGCAGTGCTAGCCAGACTAGCGGGAGGGCCTACGAGCAGTACTTC. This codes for CSASQTSGRAYEQYF.

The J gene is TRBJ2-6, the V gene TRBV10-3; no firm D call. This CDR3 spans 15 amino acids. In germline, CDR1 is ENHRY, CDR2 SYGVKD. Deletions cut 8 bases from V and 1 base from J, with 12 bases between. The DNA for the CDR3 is TGTGCCATCGCACCCGTGGGGTCTGGGGCCAACGTCCTGACTTTC. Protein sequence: CAIAPVGSGANVLTF.

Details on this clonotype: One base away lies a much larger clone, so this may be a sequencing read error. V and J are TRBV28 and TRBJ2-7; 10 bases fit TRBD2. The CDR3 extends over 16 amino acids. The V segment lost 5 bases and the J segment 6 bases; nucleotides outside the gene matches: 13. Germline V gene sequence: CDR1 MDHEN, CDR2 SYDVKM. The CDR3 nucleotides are TGTGCCAGCAGTCCTACCGTTCTTAGCGGGAGGATCGAGCAGTACTTC. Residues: CASSPTVLSGRIEQYF.

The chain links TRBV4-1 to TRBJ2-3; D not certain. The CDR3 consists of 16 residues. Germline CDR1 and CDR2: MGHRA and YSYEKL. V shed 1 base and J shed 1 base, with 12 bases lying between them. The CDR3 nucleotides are TGCGCCAGCAGCCAAGGGGTGGCACAGCGCACAGATACGCAGTATTTT. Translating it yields CASSQGVAQRTDTQYF.

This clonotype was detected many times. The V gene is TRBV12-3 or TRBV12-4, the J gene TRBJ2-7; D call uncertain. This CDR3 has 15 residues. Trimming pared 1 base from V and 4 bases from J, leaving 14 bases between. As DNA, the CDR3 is TGTGCCAGCAGTTTAGAGGGCAGGAGCAATTACGAGCAGTACTTC. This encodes CASSLEGRSNYEQYF.

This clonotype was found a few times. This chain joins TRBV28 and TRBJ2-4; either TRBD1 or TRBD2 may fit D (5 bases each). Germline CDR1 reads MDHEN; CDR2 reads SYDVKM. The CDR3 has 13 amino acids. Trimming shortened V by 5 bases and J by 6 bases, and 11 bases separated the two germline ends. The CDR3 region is CASSPGAGNIQYF. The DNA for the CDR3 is TGTGCCAGCAGTCCCGGGGCGGGAAACATTCAGTACTTC.

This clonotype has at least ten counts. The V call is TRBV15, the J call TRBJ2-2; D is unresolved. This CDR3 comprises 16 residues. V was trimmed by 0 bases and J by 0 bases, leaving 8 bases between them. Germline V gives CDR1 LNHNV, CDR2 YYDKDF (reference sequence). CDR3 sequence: CATSRDRGTNTGELFF. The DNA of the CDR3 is TGTGCCACCAGCAGAGATCGTGGGACGAACACCGGGGAGCTGTTTTTT.

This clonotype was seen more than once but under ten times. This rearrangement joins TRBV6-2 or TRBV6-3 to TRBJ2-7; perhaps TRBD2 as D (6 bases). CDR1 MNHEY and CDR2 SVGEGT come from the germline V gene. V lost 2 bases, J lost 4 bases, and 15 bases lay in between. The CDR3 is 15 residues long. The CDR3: CASSYGTRSGYEQYF. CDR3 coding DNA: TGTGCCAGCAGTTACGGGACTCGGAGCGGGTACGAGCAGTACTTC.

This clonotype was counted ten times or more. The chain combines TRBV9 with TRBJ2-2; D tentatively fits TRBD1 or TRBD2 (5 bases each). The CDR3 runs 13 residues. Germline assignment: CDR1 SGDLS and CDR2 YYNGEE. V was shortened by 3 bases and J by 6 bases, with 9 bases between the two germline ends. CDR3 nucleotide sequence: TGTGCCAGCAGCGCATGGGGACCCGGGGAGCTGTTTTTT. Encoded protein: CASSAWGPGELFF.

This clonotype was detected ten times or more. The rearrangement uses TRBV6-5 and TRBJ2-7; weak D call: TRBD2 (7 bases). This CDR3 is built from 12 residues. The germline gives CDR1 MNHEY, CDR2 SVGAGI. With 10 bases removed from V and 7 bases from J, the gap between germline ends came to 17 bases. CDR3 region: CANMRGEGEQYF. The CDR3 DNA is TGTGCCAACATGAGGGGGGAGGGTGAGCAGTACTTC.

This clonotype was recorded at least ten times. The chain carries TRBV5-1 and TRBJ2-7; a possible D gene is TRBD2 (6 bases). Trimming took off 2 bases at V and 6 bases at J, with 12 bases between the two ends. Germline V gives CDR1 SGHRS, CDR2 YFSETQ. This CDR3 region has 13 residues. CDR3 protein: CASSFSRGSEQYF. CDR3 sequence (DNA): TGCGCCAGCAGCTTCAGTCGGGGGTCCGAGCAGTACTTC.

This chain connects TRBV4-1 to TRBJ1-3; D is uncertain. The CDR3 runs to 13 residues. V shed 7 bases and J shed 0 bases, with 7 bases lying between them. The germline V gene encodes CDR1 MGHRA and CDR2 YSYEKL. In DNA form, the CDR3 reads TGCGCCAGCACCGGGGACTCTGGAAACACCATATATTTT. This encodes CASTGDSGNTIYF.

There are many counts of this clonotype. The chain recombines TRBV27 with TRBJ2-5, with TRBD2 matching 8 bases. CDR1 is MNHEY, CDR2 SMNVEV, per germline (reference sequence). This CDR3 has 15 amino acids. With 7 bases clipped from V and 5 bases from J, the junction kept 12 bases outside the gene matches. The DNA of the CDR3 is TGTGCCAGCACCCTAGGAGCGGGAGTAGGGGAGACCCAGTACTTC. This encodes CASTLGAGVGETQYF.

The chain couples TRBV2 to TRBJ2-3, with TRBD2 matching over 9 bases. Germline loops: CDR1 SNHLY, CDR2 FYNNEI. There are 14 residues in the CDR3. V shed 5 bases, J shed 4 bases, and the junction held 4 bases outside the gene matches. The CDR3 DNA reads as TGTGCCAGCAGTCCTTTAGCGGGAGCAGATACGCAGTATTTT. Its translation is CASSPLAGADTQYF. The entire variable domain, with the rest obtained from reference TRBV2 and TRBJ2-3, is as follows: EPEVTQTPSHQVTQMGQEVILRCVPISNHLYFYWYRQILGQKVEFLVSFYNNEISEKSEIFDDQFSVERPDGSNFTLKIRSTKLEDSAMYFCASSPLAGADTQYFGPGTRLTVL.

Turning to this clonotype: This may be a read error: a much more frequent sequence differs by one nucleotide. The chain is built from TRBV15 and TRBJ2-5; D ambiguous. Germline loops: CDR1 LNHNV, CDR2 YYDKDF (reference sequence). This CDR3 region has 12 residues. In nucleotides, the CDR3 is TGTGCCACCAGCAGACCAGGAGAGACCCGGTACTTC. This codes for CATSRPGETRYF. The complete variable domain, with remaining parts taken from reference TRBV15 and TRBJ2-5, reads DAMVIQNPRYQVTQFGKPVTLSCSQTLNHNVMYWYQQKSSQAPKLLFHYYDKDFNNEADTPDNFQSRRPNTSFCFLDIRSPGLGDTAMYLCATSRPGETRYFGPGTRLLVL.

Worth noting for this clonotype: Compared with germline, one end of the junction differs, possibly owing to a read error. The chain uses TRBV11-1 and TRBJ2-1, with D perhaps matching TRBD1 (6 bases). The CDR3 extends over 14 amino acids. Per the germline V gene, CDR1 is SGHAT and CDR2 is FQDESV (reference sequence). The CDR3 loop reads CASSLGTQYNEQFF. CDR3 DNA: TGTGCCAGCAGCCTCGGGACACAGTACAACGAGCAGTTCTTC.